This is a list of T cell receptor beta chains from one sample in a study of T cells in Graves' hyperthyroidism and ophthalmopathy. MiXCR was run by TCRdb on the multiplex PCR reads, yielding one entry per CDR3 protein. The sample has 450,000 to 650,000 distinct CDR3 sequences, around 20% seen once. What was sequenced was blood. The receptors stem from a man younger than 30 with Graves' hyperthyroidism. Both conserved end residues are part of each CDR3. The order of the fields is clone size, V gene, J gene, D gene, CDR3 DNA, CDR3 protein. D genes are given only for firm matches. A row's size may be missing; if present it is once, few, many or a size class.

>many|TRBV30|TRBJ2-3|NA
TGTGCCTGGTGGGGGGGCCGAGGTACAGATACGCAGTATTTT
CAWWGGRGTDTQYF
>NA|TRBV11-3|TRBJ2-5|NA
TGTGCCAGCAGCTTGGGACCAAACAGGGACGAGACCCAGTACTTC
CASSLGPNRDETQYF
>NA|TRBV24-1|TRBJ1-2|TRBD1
TGTGCCACCAGTGATGGGACAGATGGCTACACCTTC
CATSDGTDGYTF
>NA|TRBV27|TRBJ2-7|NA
TGTGCCAGCAGCAACCAGGACAGAACCTACGAGCAGTACTTC
CASSNQDRTYEQYF
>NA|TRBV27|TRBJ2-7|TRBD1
TGTGCCAGCAGTTTACGACAGGGCCATTACGAGCAGTACTTC
CASSLRQGHYEQYF
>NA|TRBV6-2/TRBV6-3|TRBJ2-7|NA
TGTGCCAGCAGTTACGAGGCTGCCCTTACCTACGAGCAGTACTTC
CASSYEAALTYEQYF
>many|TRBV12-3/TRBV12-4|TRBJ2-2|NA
TGTGCCAGCAGTTTAGCGCCGGTCGGCCGGGCGAACACCGGGGAGCTGTTTTTT
CASSLAPVGRANTGELFF
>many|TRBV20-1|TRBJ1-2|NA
TGCAGTGCTAGCGACAGGACCTACTATGGCTACACCTTC
CSASDRTYYGYTF
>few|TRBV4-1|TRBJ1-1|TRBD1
TGCGCCAGCAGCCAAGGTAACACAGGGGGTAGGACTGAAGCTTTCTTT
CASSQGNTGGRTEAFF
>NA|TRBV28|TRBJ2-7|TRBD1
TGTGCCAGCAGTTCTACGGGACAGTTTTCCTACGAGCAGTACTTC
CASSSTGQFSYEQYF
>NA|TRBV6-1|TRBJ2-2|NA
TGTGCCAGCACCCCTCAGGTGTGGAACACCGGGGAGCTGTTTTTT
CASTPQVWNTGELFF
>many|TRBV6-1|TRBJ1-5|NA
TGTGCCAGCAGGGACATGTATAGCAATCAGCCCCAGCATTTT
CASRDMYSNQPQHF
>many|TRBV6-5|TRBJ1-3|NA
TGTGCCAGCAGTTACTCGAGGGACACCATATATTTT
CASSYSRDTIYF
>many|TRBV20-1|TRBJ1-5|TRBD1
TGCAGTGCCCAGACAGGGAGAAATCAGCCCCAGCATTTT
CSAQTGRNQPQHF
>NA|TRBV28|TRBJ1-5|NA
TGTGCCAGCGGAACGCCCACGGGCAATCAGCCCCAGCATTTT
CASGTPTGNQPQHF
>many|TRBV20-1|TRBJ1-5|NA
TGCAGTGCTTGGACAGAGTTCTTTAATCAGCCCCAGCATTTT
CSAWTEFFNQPQHF
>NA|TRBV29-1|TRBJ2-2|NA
TGCAGCGGGAGGGGATTCATGACCGGGGATCTGTTTTTT
CSGRGFMTGDLFF
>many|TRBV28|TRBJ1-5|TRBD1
TGTGCCAGCAGTGGGACCAACAGGGGGCTGGGCAATCAGCCCCAGCATTTT
CASSGTNRGLGNQPQHF
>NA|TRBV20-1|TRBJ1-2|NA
TGCAGTGCTGACAGAGCTTCAAGAGGACTATATGGCTACACCTTC
CSADRASRGLYGYTF
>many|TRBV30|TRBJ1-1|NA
TGTGCCTGGAGTAGGGGGATCACTGAAGCTTTCTTT
CAWSRGITEAFF
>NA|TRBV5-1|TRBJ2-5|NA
TGCGCCAGCAGCTTGGGGGACGTTATCGGGGAGACCCAGTACTTC
CASSLGDVIGETQYF
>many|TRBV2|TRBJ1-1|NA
TGTGCCAGCAGATCAGGGAGGGCTGAAGCTTTCTTT
CASRSGRAEAFF
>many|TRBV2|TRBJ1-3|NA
TGTGCCAGCAGGGAGGGGGACCTCTCTGGAAACACCATATATTTT
CASREGDLSGNTIYF
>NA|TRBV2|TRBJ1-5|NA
TGTGCCAGCAGTGATCTGCAGGGCTGGAGCAATCAGCCCCAGCATTTT
CASSDLQGWSNQPQHF
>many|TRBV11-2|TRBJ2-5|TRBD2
TGTGCCAGCAGCTTTGGGACTAGCGGGGGCTTCCAAGAGACCCAGTACTTC
CASSFGTSGGFQETQYF
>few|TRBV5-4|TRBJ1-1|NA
TGTGCCAGCATCTTTGCACCCGGGACGGAGAACACTGAAGCTTTCTTT
CASIFAPGTENTEAFF
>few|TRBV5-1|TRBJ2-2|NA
TGCGCCAGCAGAACCGGGACGGGGGGGGAGCTGTTTTTT
CASRTGTGGELFF
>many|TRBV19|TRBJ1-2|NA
TGTGCCAGTAGTATAGATTCGGGGGACAACTATGGCTACACCTTC
CASSIDSGDNYGYTF
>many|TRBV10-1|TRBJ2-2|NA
TGCGCCAGCAGTGGTCGGGGCCTAAACACCGGGGAGCTGTTTTTT
CASSGRGLNTGELFF
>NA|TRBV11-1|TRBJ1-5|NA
TGTGCCAGCAGCTTAGAGTCTGCGCAGGCCAACGATAGCAATCAGCCCCAGCATTTT
CASSLESAQANDSNQPQHF
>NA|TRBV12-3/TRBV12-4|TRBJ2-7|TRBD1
TGTGCCAGCAGTTTGTCCCGGGACAGGGGTCATTACGAGCAGTACTTC
CASSLSRDRGHYEQYF
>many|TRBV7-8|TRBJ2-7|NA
TGTGCCAGCAGCTTACGGGGGGCGACCTACGAGCAGTACTTC
CASSLRGATYEQYF
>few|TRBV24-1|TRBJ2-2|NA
TGTGCCACCAGTGACCCGCCGGGCAGGGTTAATTCGGGGGAGCTGTTTTTT
CATSDPPGRVNSGELFF
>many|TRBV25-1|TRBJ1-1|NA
TGTGCCAGCCTTTCCCCCACCGGGACACTCCTCACTGAAGCTTTCTTT
CASLSPTGTLLTEAFF
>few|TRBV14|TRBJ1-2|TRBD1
TGTGCCAGCAGCCCAGACTACGGACAGGCTAACTATGGCTACACCTTC
CASSPDYGQANYGYTF
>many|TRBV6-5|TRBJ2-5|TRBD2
TGTGCCAGCAGTTCCCTGACTAGCGGGGCGCAGGGCGAGACCCAGTACTTC
CASSSLTSGAQGETQYF
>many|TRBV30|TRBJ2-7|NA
TGTGCCTTTGACAGGCATTCCTACGAGCAGTACTTC
CAFDRHSYEQYF
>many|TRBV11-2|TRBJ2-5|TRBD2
TGTGCCAGCAGCCCGGGGACTAGCGGGAAGGAGGTCCGGGAGACCCAGTACTTC
CASSPGTSGKEVRETQYF
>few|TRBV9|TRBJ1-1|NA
TGTGCCAGCAGCGTAGGGGCCGGCGGGGCGCGGAACACTGAAGCTTTCTTT
CASSVGAGGARNTEAFF
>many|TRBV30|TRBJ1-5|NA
TGTGCCTGGAGCCCGGGGTTCAAAAGCAATCAGCCCCAGCATTTT
CAWSPGFKSNQPQHF
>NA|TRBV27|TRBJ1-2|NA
TGTGCCAGCAGTTTTGACGGTTACTATGGCTACACCTTC
CASSFDGYYGYTF
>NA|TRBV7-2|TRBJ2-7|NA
TGTGCCAGCAGCTTAGCGCCTAGGAGCTCCTACGAGCAGTACTTC
CASSLAPRSSYEQYF
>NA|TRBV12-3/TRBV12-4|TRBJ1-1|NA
TGTGCCAGCAGTTTCGGGACCGTTACCCCAGAAGCTTTCTTT
CASSFGTVTPEAFF
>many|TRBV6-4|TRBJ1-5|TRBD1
TGTGCCAGCAGTAACGGGACAGGGGGCCTTAGCAATCAGCCCCAGCATTTT
CASSNGTGGLSNQPQHF
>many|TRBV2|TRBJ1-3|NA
TGTGCCAGCAGTGAGGGGGACCGGGGTCCTGAAGTCTCTGGAAACACCATATATTTT
CASSEGDRGPEVSGNTIYF
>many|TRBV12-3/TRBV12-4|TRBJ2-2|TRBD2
TGTGCCAGCAGGCGTACTAGCGGGGGGGCGAACACCGGGGAGCTGTTTTTT
CASRRTSGGANTGELFF